This TCR beta chain was found in a study of blood T cell repertoires in COVID-19. Study background: In each case, the material was cDNA or gDNA derived from T cells, B-cell-depleted T cells, or PBMCs.

Study processing details: Amplification of reference gene primers was used by the study to estimate nucleated cell counts. The repertoire was sequenced with immunoSEQ multiplex PCR; TCRdb's copy has only in-frame clones and lacks some. Clonal size and the V and J genes are those of that table, whereas D and trimming came from the DNA. The sample holds 200,000 to 250,000 clones, roughly 86% seen once. Per the germline V gene, CDR1 is SGHNT and CDR2 is YENEEA. V dropped 6 bases and J dropped 0 bases, with 22 bases sitting between them. CDR3 size: 18 residues. The chain links TRBV11-3 to TRBJ2-3, with unresolved D. The source of this sequence is a man between 60 and 75 years old with acute or convalescent COVID-19. Sequences were obtained from peripheral blood. CDR3 in DNA: TGTGCCAGCAGGCCTAGGAGAGTGGCAGAATATAGCACAGATACGCAGTATTTT. It translates to CASRPRRVAEYSTDTQYF.